A selection of T cell receptor beta chains follows, all from one sample in a study of T cells after somatic rescue of genetic block. Clones were sequenced by immunoSEQ multiplex PCR, and TCRdb holds only the in-frame ones, with some missing. Of tens of thousands of clones listed, 90% are singletons. Material: peripheral blood mononuclear cells (PBMCs). Every receptor here comes from a young woman. CDR3s include the opening cysteine and the closing phenylalanine or tryptophan. The D gene is left open where the match is weak. For some rows the clone size is stated as once, few or many, or as a class when expanded; others skip it.

d_gene,len,v_gene,j_gene,abundance,CDR3nt,CDR3aa
NA,17,TRBV9,TRBJ2-1,NA,TGTGCCAGCAGCGTAAGCGGAACATCCAGCTCCTACAATGAGCAGTTCTTC,CASSVSGTSSSYNEQFF
NA,12,TRBV2,TRBJ1-1,NA,TGTGCCACCGAGGGGGGAGACACTGAAGCTTTCTTT,CATEGGDTEAFF
TRBD1,16,TRBV19,TRBJ2-1,NA,TGTGCCAGTAGTTCACCGGGACAGGGGGCCTACAATGAGCAGTTCTTC,CASSSPGQGAYNEQFF
NA,13,TRBV19,TRBJ1-2,NA,TGTGCCAGTAGTTCACGCCTTTACTATGGCTACACCTTC,CASSSRLYYGYTF
TRBD1,15,TRBV5-1,TRBJ1-2,NA,TGCGCCAGCAGCTTGGATGGGACAGGGAACTATGGCTACACCTTC,CASSLDGTGNYGYTF
NA,12,TRBV28,TRBJ2-7,NA,TGTGCCAGTGGACGGTACCCCTACGAGCAGTACTTC,CASGRYPYEQYF
NA,19,TRBV4-3,TRBJ2-3,NA,TGCGCCAGCAGCCAAGATGGTCTAGCAGGAATAGCTAGCACAGATACGCAGTATTTT,CASSQDGLAGIASTDTQYF
NA,14,TRBV7-9,TRBJ2-2,NA,TGTGCCAGCAGCTTAGGTGCTAGCATCGGGGAGCTGTTTTTT,CASSLGASIGELFF
TRBD1,16,TRBV7-9,TRBJ1-2,NA,TGTGCCAGCAGCCTCCCCCCGGGACAGGGACAGGCTGGCTACACCTTC,CASSLPPGQGQAGYTF
NA,16,TRBV7-9,TRBJ1-1,NA,TGTGCCAGCAGCCGGTCCGGGGGGCGACTGGAGACTGAAGCTTTCTTT,CASSRSGGRLETEAFF
NA,12,TRBV28,TRBJ2-7,NA,TGTGCCAGCAGCCAAACAGGGAAAGAGCAGTACTTC,CASSQTGKEQYF
TRBD1,14,TRBV4-1,TRBJ2-7,once,TGCGCCAGCAGCCATGGGACAGGGACCTACGAGCAGTACTTC,CASSHGTGTYEQYF
TRBD2,17,TRBV5-4,TRBJ2-7,NA,TGTGCCAGCAGCTTGGGGGGGGCTAGCGGGAACTCCTACGAGCAGTACTTC,CASSLGGASGNSYEQYF
NA,16,TRBV4-1,TRBJ2-7,NA,TGCGCCAGCAGCCCTAATGTGGGTTATCCTTCCTACGAGCAGTACTTC,CASSPNVGYPSYEQYF
NA,16,TRBV27,TRBJ2-1,NA,TGTGCCAGCAGTTTCCTCCCCCACCTTGTTGACAATGAGCAGTTCTTC,CASSFLPHLVDNEQFF
NA,15,TRBV6-5,TRBJ1-3,NA,TGTGCCAGCAGTCAGGGACGGCACTCTGGAAACACCATATATTTT,CASSQGRHSGNTIYF
NA,20,TRBV4-1,TRBJ1-5,NA,TGCGCCAGCAGCCAAGAGGTTACAACAGCCCCCACCCGCCTCAATCAGCCCCAGCATTTT,CASSQEVTTAPTRLNQPQHF
NA,9,TRBV9,TRBJ2-1,NA,TGTGCCAGCGGATATGAGCAGTTCTTC,CASGYEQFF
TRBD1,16,TRBV30,TRBJ2-7,NA,TGTGCCTGGAGCTATGGGACAGTTGGAGGTCGGCACGAGCAGTACTTC,CAWSYGTVGGRHEQYF
NA,14,TRBV5-6,TRBJ2-1,NA,TGTGCCAGCAGCGGCGGACAGCGCTACAATGAGCAGTTCTTC,CASSGGQRYNEQFF
TRBD2,16,TRBV4-2,TRBJ2-1,NA,TGTGCCAGCAGCCCCAGCGGACTAGCGGGGGTCAATGAGCAGTTCTTC,CASSPSGLAGVNEQFF
TRBD1,15,TRBV5-1,TRBJ2-7,NA,TGCGCCAGTTTCGGGTTGGGACAGGGCTTCTACGAGCAGTACTTC,CASFGLGQGFYEQYF
NA,15,TRBV11-2,TRBJ2-5,NA,TGTGCCAGCAGCCTTAGGAGCGGATCCCAAGAGACCCAGTACTTC,CASSLRSGSQETQYF
TRBD1,14,TRBV9,TRBJ1-1,NA,TGTGCCAGCAGCGTCGCGGGGACAGGGGGCAAAGCTTTCTTT,CASSVAGTGGKAFF
TRBD1,18,TRBV7-6,TRBJ2-1,NA,TGTGCCAGCAGCTTAGCCCCCTTAACAGGGGGCTCCTACAATGAGCAGTTCTTC,CASSLAPLTGGSYNEQFF
NA,13,TRBV5-1,TRBJ2-1,once,TGCGCCAGCAGCTTTAACTCCTACAATGAGCAGTTCTTC,CASSFNSYNEQFF
TRBD2,16,TRBV6-1,TRBJ2-1,few,TGTGCCAGCAGTGAAGACACTAGCGGTCCCTACAATGAGCAGTTCTTC,CASSEDTSGPYNEQFF
NA,16,TRBV7-8,TRBJ1-4,NA,TGTGCCAGCAGCTTGCTACGCACGCTAACTAATGAAAAACTGTTTTTT,CASSLLRTLTNEKLFF
NA,13,TRBV7-9,TRBJ1-2,NA,TGTGCCAGCAGCTTAGGAGCTGAGTATGGCTACACCTTC,CASSLGAEYGYTF
NA,13,TRBV7-2,TRBJ2-5,NA,TGTGCCAGCAGCTTAGGGTTCAAAGAGACCCAGTACTTC,CASSLGFKETQYF
TRBD2,18,TRBV14,TRBJ2-1,NA,TGTGCCAGCAGCCAAGATGGAGGACTAGCGGGACTCTACAATGAGCAGTTCTTC,CASSQDGGLAGLYNEQFF
NA,16,TRBV5-6,TRBJ1-4,NA,TGTGCCAGCAGCCCACAGGGATTTCTCTCGCGGGAAAAACTGTTTTTT,CASSPQGFLSREKLFF
NA,15,TRBV6-1,TRBJ1-5,NA,TGTGCCAGCAGTGACAGGGTTTATAGCAATCAGCCCCAGCATTTT,CASSDRVYSNQPQHF
NA,15,TRBV4-1,TRBJ2-3,NA,TGCGCCAGCAGCCAAGAACGGGGATCCACAGATACGCAGTATTTT,CASSQERGSTDTQYF
TRBD2,16,TRBV11-3,TRBJ2-3,once,TGTGCCAGCGGATATAGCGGGGGGGTGGGCACAGATACGCAGTATTTT,CASGYSGGVGTDTQYF
NA,15,TRBV28,TRBJ2-1,NA,TGTGCCAGCAGTTTAGCGGTCTTGGGAGGCAATGAGCAGTTCTTC,CASSLAVLGGNEQFF
NA,15,TRBV6-6,TRBJ2-2,NA,TGTGCCAGCAGTTACGATGGGCAGGGCCCCGGGGAGCTGTTTTTT,CASSYDGQGPGELFF
TRBD1,14,TRBV29-1,TRBJ2-3,NA,TGCAGCGTTGGGAGGACAGGGGGGGAAGATACGCAGTATTTT,CSVGRTGGEDTQYF
NA,13,TRBV5-6,TRBJ1-2,NA,TGTGCCAGCAGCCCCGGGGCCAACTATGGCTACACCTTC,CASSPGANYGYTF
TRBD1,16,TRBV27,TRBJ1-4,NA,TGTGCCAGCAGTTTATTTTTCCAGGGGGCAGATGAAAAACTGTTTTTT,CASSLFFQGADEKLFF
NA,16,TRBV2,TRBJ1-2,NA,TGTGCCAGCGCCGAGTGGGCGGGGGGACAAGATTCTGGCTACACCTTC,CASAEWAGGQDSGYTF
TRBD2,16,TRBV11-3,TRBJ2-7,NA,TGTGCCAGCAGCCTCCGGGGGGGCGGGGCCACCTACGAGCAGTACTTC,CASSLRGGGATYEQYF
NA,13,TRBV18,TRBJ2-2,NA,TGTGCCAGCTCACCACAGGGTACGGTGGAGCTGTTTTTT,CASSPQGTVELFF
NA,11,TRBV28,TRBJ1-5,few,TGTGCCAGCATGGACAATCAGCCCCAGCATTTT,CASMDNQPQHF